This paragraph covers one TCR beta chain sequence. The junction departs from germline at one end; a sequencing error may be responsible. CDR1 and CDR2 (germline): WNHNN, SYGVQD (reference sequence). The CDR3 totals 12 residues. This table comes from immunoSEQ multiplex PCR, and its TCRdb copy is limited to in-frame clones, with some not included. This table has 15,000 to 20,000 clones, 85% to 95% appearing once. These data are taken from a study of sequential checkpoint blockade in melanoma. Study overall: Randomization was 1:1 between first-line nivolumab→ipilimumab and ipilimumab→nivolumab.

Stated treatment: randomized to nivolumab then ipilimumab (arm A) or the reverse (arm B). Patients had received no earlier DNA-damaging chemotherapy. V and J are TRBV10-1 and TRBJ1-2; D remains unclear. The TCR was taken from a human donor with melanoma. The sequenced sample was CD8+ T cells sorted from blood (inferred from file names), obtained from a patient given nivolumab and ipilimumab in sequence. The CDR3 DNA sequence: TGCGCCAGCAGTACAATAGAGGTGGTGCGGGACTTC. Translated, it gives CASSTIEVVRDF.